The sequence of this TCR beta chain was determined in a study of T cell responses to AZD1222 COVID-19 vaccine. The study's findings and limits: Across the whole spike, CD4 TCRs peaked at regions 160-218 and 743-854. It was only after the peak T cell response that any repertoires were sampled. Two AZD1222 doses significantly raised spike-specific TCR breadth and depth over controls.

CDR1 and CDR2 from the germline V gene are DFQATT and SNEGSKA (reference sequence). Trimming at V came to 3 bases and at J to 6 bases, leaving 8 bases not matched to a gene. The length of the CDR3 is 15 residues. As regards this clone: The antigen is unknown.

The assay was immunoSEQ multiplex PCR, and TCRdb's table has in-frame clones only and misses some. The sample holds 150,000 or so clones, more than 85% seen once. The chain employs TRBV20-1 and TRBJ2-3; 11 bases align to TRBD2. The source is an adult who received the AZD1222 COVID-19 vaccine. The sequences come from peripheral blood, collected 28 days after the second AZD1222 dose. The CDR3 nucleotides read TGCAGTGCTAGTAATAGCGGGAGGGCCGAGGATACGCAGTATTTT. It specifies CSASNSGRAEDTQYF.